The entry below describes one T cell receptor beta chain. The CDR3 contains 16 residues. Germline-derived CDR1 and CDR2 are MDHEN and SYDVKM. The V end was cut by 0 bases, the J end by 1 base, with 10 bases between. The entry originates in a study of blood T cell repertoires in COVID-19. The authors' processing: Nucleated cell counts were estimated from reference gene primer amplification. The protocol was immunoSEQ multiplex PCR, while the TCRdb copy is restricted to in-frame clones and leaves out a portion. V, J and clone size reflect that table, while D and trimming were determined from the DNA. The table lists 120,000 or so clones, roughly 86% of them singletons.

The sequence derives from a woman between 55 and 75 years old with acute or convalescent COVID-19. The source material was peripheral blood. The chain carries TRBV28 and TRBJ2-1; D gene unclear. CDR3 nucleotide sequence: TGTGCCAGCAGTTTATGGCGGTCTAGTTCCTACAATGAGCAGTTCTTC. It codes for CASSLWRSSSYNEQFF.